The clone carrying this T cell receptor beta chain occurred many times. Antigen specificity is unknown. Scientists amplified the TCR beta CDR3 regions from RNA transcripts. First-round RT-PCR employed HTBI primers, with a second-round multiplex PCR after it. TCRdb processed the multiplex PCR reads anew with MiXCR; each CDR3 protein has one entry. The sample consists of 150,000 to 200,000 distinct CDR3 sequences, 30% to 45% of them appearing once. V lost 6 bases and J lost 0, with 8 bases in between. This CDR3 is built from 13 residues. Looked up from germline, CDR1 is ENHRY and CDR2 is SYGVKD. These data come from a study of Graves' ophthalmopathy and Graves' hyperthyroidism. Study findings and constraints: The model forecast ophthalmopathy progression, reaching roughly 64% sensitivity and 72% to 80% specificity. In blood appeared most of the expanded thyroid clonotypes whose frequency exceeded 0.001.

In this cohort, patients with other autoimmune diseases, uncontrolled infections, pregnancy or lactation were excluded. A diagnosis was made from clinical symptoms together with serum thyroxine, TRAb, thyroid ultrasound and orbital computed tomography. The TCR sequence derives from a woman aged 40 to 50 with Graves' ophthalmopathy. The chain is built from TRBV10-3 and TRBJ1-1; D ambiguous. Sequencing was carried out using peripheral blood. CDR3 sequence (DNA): TGTGCCATCAGGACCGATTTGAACACTGAAGCTTTCTTT. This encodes CAIRTDLNTEAFF.